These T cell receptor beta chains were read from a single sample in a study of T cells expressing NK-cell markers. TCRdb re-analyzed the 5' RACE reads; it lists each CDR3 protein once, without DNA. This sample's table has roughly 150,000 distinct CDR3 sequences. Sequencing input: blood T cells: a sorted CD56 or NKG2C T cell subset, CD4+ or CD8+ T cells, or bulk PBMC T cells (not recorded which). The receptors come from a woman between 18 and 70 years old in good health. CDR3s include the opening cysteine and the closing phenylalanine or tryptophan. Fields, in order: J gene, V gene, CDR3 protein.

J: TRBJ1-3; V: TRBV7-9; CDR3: CASSLGVTTTIYF
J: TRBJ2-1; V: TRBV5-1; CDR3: CASSSGTSGSQSYNEQFF
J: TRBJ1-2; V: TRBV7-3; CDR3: CASSQIGQGGLYGYTF
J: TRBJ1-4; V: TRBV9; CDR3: CASSRDTTNEKLFF
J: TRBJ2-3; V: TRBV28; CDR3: CASRLAGDTQYF
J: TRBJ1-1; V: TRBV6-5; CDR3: CASSYARENTEAFF
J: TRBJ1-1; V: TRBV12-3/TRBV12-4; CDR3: CASNPGQGIAEAFF
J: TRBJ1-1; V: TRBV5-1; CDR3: CASSPARSANTEAFF
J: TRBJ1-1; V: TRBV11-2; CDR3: CASSLDPGGVGAFF
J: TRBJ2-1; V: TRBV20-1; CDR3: CSAHAGGTGRSEQFF
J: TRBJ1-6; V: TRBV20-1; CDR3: CSARAGQPYSPLHF
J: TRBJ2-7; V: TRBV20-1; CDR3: CSARDSWGGQGNEQYF
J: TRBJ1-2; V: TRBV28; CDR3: CASSYGTGRQSMNGYTF
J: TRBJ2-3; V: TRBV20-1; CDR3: CSARGVSGFTDTQYF
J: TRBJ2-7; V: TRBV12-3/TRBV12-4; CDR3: CASSFSAGSTYEQYF
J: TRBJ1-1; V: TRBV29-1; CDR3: CSGQGFTLVNTEAFF
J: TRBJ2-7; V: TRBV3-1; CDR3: CASSKGTAPKQYF
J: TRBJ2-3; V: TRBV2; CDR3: CASSSLPRTGSTDTQYF
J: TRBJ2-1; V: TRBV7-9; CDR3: CASSFGLHEQFF
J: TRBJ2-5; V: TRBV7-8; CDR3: CASSFSRVPETQYF
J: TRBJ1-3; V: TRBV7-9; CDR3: CASSLDNSGNTIYF
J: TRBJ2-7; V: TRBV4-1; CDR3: CASSQDSQGGREQYF
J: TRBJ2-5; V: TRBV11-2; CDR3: CASSQDRGSETQYF
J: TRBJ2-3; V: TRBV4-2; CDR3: CASSQGGGKGDTQYF
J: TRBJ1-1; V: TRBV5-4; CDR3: CASSPQGFAEAFF
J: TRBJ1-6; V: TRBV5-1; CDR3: CASSPDREDSPLHF
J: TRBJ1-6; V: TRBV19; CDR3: CASRAGTNSPLHF
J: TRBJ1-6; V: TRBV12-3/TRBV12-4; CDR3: CASSFLGVRNSPLHF
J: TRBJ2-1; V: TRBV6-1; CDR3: CASSVNRGLGDEQFF
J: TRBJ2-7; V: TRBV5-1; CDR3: CASSPDPTGLGFEQYF
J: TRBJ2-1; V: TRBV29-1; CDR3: CSAVAGTSPSEQFF
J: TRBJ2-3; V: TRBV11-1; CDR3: CASSSHRTGPKLYF
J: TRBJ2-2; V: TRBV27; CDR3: CASSVLALAGGGNGELFF
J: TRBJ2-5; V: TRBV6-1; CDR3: CASSEDGFGETQYF
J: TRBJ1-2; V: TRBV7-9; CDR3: CASSHPSRRGFDGYTF
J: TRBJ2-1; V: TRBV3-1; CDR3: CASSQDHGYNEQFF
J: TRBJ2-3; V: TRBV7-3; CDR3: CASSLGTGSTDTQYF
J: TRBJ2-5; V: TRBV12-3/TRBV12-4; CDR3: CASSLRLAGAETQYF
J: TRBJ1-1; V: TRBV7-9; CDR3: CASGIDASTEAFF
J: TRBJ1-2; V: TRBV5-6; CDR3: CASSPGARDYGYTF
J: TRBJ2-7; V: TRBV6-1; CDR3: CASSEAGQGDPYEQYF
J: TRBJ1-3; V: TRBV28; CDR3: CASFPGRAGNTIYF
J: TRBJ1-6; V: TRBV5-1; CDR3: CASSGSFASYNSPLHF
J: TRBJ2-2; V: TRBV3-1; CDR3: CASSPYPKGSGELFF
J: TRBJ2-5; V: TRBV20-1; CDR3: CSARERGRDGETQYF
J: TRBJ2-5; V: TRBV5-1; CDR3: CASSLTQSGGRQETQYF
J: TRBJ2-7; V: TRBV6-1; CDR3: CASSRSGGPSYEQYF
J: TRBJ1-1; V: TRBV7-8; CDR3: CASSLGVRPEAFF
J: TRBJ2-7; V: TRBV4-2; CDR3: CASSQDWREREQYF
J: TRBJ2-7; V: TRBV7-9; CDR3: CASRLTGGEQYF
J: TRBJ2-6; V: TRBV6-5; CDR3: CASSYEVLSGANVLTF
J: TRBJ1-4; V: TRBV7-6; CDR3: CASSLVGGTQPNEKLFF
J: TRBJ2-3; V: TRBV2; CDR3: CASSEYYRITRPSSTDTQYF
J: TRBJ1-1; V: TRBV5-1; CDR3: CASSIESGTGEAFF
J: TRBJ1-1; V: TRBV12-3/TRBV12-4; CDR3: CASDRGINTEAFF